This TCR beta chain derives from a study of blood T cell repertoires in COVID-19. Study-level information: Nucleic acid was either cDNA or gDNA, and it came from T cells, B-cell-depleted T cells, or PBMCs.

Trimming took 7 bases from V and 5 from J, leaving 20 bases between them. Germline V gives CDR1 LNHDA, CDR2 SQIVND (reference sequence). This CDR3 has 15 amino acids. It was during active infection that Seattle patients were enrolled and then longitudinally followed. Per the authors' pipeline: Nucleated cell number was recorded as an estimate derived from reference gene primer amplification. Method: immunoSEQ multiplex PCR; TCRdb's copy keeps in-frame clones and lacks some. V and J calls and clone size follow that table, whereas D and trimming were derived from the DNA. The sample carries 540,000 or so clones, 85% to 90% recorded once.

The sequencing input was peripheral blood. The V and J genes are TRBV19 and TRBJ1-2, with D possibly TRBD1 on 6 matching bases. The TCR originated in a woman aged 45-65 years with COVID-19, enrolled during active disease. CDR3 sequence reads: CASTRNREMSYGYTF. Here the CDR3 DNA reads TGTGCCAGTACGAGGAACAGGGAGATGTCATATGGCTACACCTTC.